The rows below give T cell receptor beta chains drawn from one sample of a study of blood T cell repertoires in COVID-19. Repertoires were generated with immunoSEQ multiplex PCR, while TCRdb's copy carries only in-frame clones and drops some. Among approximately 480,000 clones listed, roughly 87% were seen once. The sample was peripheral blood. All receptors come from a man aged 18 to 29 with COVID-19, enrolled during active disease. Both conserved end residues are part of each CDR3. The D gene is left open where the match is weak. Some rows have no size entry. The others give once, few or many, or a class for an expanded clone.

j_call clone_size v_call d_call cdr3_aa cdr3_nt
TRBJ2-1 - TRBV6-1 TRBD2 CASSEGMVAGGGDEQFF TGTGCCAGCAGTGAAGGGATGGTAGCGGGGGGCGGTGATGAGCAGTTCTTC
TRBJ1-1 - TRBV2 TRBD1 CASSVQGLNTEAFF TGTGCCAGCAGTGTACAGGGGTTGAACACTGAAGCTTTCTTT
TRBJ2-7 - TRBV29-1 - CSVEDIGGDEQYF TGCAGCGTTGAAGATATCGGAGGGGACGAGCAGTACTTC
TRBJ1-1 - TRBV13 - CASSSPGRWNTEAFF TGTGCCAGCAGCTCGCCGGGGAGATGGAACACTGAAGCTTTCTTT
TRBJ2-5 - TRBV16 TRBD1 CASSPTQGVETQYF TGTGCCAGCAGCCCTACCCAGGGGGTAGAGACCCAGTACTTC
TRBJ1-2 few TRBV11-2 TRBD1 CASSLGTGGNYGYTF TGTGCCAGCAGCTTAGGAACAGGGGGGAACTATGGCTACACCTTC
TRBJ1-2 once TRBV9 - CASSAHRDVGYTF TGTGCCAGCAGCGCCCACAGGGACGTAGGCTACACCTTC
TRBJ2-7 - TRBV3-1/TRBV3-2 TRBD2 CASSQVAGFSYEQYF TGTGCCAGCAGCCAAGTAGCGGGGTTCTCCTACGAGCAGTACTTC
TRBJ2-3 - TRBV5-4 - CASSSSGSTDTQYF TGTGCCAGCAGCTCGAGCGGTAGCACAGATACGCAGTATTTT
TRBJ2-7 once TRBV19 - CASSIGPGTYEQYF TGTGCCAGTAGTATAGGTCCAGGGACCTACGAGCAGTACTTC
TRBJ1-5 - TRBV5-6 - CASSLGGDQPQHF TGTGCCAGCAGCTTGGGCGGGGATCAGCCCCAGCATTTT
TRBJ1-1 once TRBV6-5 - CATGIGVLRAFF TGTGCCACAGGGATCGGTGTTTTGAGGGCTTTCTTT
TRBJ1-4 few TRBV28 - CASSPLIGNEKLFF TGTGCCAGCAGTCCGTTAATCGGGAATGAAAAACTGTTTTTT
TRBJ2-2 - TRBV11-1 TRBD2 CASSLAAGLAPGELFF TGTGCCAGCAGCTTAGCCGCGGGACTAGCCCCCGGGGAGCTGTTTTTT
TRBJ2-7 - TRBV18 TRBD1 CASSLGTADREQYF TGTGCCAGCTCCCTCGGGACAGCGGATCGGGAGCAGTACTTC
TRBJ2-5 - TRBV3-1/TRBV3-2 TRBD1 CASSLGQGREETQYF TGTGCCAGCAGCTTAGGACAGGGGAGAGAAGAGACCCAGTACTTC
TRBJ2-1 - TRBV6-5 - CATAATVSYNEQFF TGTGCCACCGCCGCGACAGTTTCCTACAATGAGCAGTTCTTC
TRBJ2-1 - TRBV18 TRBD1 CASVRDRVRWDEQFF TGTGCCAGCGTACGGGACAGGGTAAGGTGGGATGAGCAGTTCTTC
TRBJ1-2 - TRBV3-1/TRBV3-2 - CASSLGGTNYGYTF TGTGCCAGCAGCCTGGGGGGAACTAACTATGGCTACACCTTC
TRBJ1-1 - TRBV4-1 TRBD1 CASSHTQTGRTEAFF TGCGCCAGCAGCCATACTCAGACAGGGAGGACTGAAGCTTTCTTT
TRBJ2-7 - TRBV9 - CASSVGGSSYEQYF TGTGCCAGCAGCGTAGGCGGCAGCTCCTACGAGCAGTACTTC
TRBJ2-5 - TRBV5-1 - CASSLEGGAHETQYF TGCGCCAGCAGCTTGGAAGGGGGGGCCCACGAGACCCAGTACTTC
TRBJ2-1 - TRBV19 TRBD1 CASNPWDRTADSVF TGTGCCAGTAACCCGTGGGACAGGACGGCGGACTCCGTCTTC
TRBJ2-6 - TRBV9 TRBD1 CASSGWTGAGANVLTF TGTGCCAGCAGCGGATGGACAGGGGCTGGGGCCAACGTCCTGACTTTC
TRBJ2-7 - TRBV5-4 TRBD2 CASSSISGGPTYEQYF TGTGCCAGCAGCTCGATTAGCGGGGGCCCGACCTACGAGCAGTACTTC
TRBJ1-1 - TRBV6-1 - CASSESGHMNTEAFF TGTGCCAGCAGTGAAAGCGGTCACATGAACACTGAAGCTTTCTTT